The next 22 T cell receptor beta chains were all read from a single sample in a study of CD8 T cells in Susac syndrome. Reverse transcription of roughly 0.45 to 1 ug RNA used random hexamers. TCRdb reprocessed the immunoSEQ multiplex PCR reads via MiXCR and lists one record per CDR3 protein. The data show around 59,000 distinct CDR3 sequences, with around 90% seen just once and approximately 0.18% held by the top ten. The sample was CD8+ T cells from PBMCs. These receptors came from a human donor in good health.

This chain's CDR3 is CASSLGGTFHEQYF. The CDR3 coding sequence is TGTGCCAGCAGTTTGGGGGGCACTTTCCACGAGCAGTACTTC. The chain couples TRBV28 to TRBJ2-7; the D gene could be TRBD1 or TRBD2 (6 bases each). This CDR3 spans 14 amino acids. The V gene lost 3 bases and the J gene lost 5 bases, with 14 bases spanning the gap. CDR1 is MDHEN and CDR2 is SYDVKM in the germline V gene.

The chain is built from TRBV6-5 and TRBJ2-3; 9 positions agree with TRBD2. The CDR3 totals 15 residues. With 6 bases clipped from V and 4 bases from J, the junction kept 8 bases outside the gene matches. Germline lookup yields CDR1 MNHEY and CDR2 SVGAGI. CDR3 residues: CASSLAGGLPDTQYF. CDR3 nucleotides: TGTGCCAGCAGCCTGGCGGGGGGGCTCCCAGATACGCAGTATTTT.

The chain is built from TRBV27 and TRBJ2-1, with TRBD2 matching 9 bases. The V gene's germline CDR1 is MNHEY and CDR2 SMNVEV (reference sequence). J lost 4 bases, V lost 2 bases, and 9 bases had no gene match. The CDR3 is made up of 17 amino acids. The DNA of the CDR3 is TGTGCCAGCAGTTTAGTCTCTCTAGCGGGGTATTACAATGAGCAGTTCTTC. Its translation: CASSLVSLAGYYNEQFF.

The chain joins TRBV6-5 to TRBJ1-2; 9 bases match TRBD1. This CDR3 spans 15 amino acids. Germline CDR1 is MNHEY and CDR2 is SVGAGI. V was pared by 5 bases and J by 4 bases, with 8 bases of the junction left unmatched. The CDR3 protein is CASSRGQGRTYGYTF. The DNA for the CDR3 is TGTGCCAGCAGTCGCGGACAGGGGAGGACCTATGGCTACACCTTC.

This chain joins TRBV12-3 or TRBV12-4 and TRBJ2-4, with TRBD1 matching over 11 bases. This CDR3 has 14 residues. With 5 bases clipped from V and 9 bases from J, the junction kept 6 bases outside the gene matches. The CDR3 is CASSPGTGGTIQYF. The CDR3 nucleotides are TGTGCCAGCAGTCCCGGGACAGGGGGTACCATTCAGTACTTC.

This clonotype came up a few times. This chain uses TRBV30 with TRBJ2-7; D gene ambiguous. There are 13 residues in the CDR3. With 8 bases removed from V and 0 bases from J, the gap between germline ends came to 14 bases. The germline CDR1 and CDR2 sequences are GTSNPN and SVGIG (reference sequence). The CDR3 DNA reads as TGTGCCAGCCGTCCCCTGAGCTCCTACGAGCAGTACTTC. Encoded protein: CASRPLSSYEQYF.

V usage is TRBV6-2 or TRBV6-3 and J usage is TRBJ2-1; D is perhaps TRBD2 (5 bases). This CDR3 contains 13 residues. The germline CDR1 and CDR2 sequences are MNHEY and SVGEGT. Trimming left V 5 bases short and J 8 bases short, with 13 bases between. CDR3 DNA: TGTGCCAGCAGTCCCGGGGTGATTGATGAGCAGTTCTTC. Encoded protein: CASSPGVIDEQFF.

DNA of the CDR3: TGTGCCAGCAGCTTAGGAGGTCTAGCTCTGAAGACCCAGTACTTC. Residues: CASSLGGLALKTQYF. The chain combines TRBV11-2 with TRBJ2-5, with D possibly matching TRBD2 (5 bases). Trimming shortened V by 1 base and J by 6 bases, and 15 bases separated the two germline ends. The CDR3 totals 15 residues. The germline V gene has CDR1 SGHAT and CDR2 FQNNGV.

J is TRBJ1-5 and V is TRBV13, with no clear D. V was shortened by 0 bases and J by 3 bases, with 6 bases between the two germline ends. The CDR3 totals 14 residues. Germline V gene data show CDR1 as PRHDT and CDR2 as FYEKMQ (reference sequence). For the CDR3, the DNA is TGTGCCAGCAGCTTAGGCCGTAACAATCAGCCCCAGCATTTT. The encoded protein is CASSLGRNNQPQHF.

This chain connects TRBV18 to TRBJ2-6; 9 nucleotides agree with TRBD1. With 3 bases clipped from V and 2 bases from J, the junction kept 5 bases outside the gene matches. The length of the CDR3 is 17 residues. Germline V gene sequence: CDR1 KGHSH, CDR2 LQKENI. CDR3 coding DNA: TGTGCCAGCTCACCCCGACAGGGGGAGCCTGGGGCCAACGTCCTGACTTTC. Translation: CASSPRQGEPGANVLTF.

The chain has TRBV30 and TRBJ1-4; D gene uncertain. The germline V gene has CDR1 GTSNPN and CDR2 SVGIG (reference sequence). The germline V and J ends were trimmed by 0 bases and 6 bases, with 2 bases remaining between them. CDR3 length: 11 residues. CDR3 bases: TGTGCCTGGAGTGTAGATGAAAAACTGTTTTTT. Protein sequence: CAWSVDEKLFF. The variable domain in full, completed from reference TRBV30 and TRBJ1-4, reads SQTIHQWPATLVQPVGSPLSLECTVEGTSNPNLYWYRQAAGRGLQLLFYSVGIGQISSEVPQNLSASRPQDRQFILSSKKLLLSDSGFYLCAWSVDEKLFFGSGTQLSVL.

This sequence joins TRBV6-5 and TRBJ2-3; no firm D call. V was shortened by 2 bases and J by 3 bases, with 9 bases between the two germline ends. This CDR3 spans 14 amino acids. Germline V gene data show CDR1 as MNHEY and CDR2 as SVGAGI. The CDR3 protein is CASSYGERTDTQYF. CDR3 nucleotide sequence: TGTGCCAGCAGTTACGGCGAACGAACAGATACGCAGTATTTT.

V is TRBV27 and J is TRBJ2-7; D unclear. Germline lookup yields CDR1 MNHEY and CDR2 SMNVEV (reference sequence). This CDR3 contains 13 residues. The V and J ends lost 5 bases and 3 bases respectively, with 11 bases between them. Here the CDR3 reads CASSLRVGYEQYF. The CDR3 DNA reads TGTGCCAGCAGTCTCCGGGTCGGCTACGAGCAGTACTTC.

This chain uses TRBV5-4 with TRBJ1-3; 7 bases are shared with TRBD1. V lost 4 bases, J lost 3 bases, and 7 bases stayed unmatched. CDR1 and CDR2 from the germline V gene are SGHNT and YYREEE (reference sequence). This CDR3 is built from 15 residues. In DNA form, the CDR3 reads TGTGCCAGCAGCGTTACAGGGGACTTTGGAAACACCATATATTTT. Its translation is CASSVTGDFGNTIYF.

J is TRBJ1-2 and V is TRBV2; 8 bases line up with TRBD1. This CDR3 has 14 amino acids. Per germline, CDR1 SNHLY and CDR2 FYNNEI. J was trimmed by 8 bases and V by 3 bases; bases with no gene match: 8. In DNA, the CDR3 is TGTGCCAGCAGTGACGGGCAGGGGGCGGAGGGCTACACCTTC. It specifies CASSDGQGAEGYTF.

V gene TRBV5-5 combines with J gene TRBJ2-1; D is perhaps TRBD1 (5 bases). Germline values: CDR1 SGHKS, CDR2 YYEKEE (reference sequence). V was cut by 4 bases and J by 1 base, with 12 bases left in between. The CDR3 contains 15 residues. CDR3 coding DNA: TGTGCCAGCAGCCAGGGTTCACAATCCTACAATGAGCAGTTCTTC. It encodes CASSQGSQSYNEQFF.

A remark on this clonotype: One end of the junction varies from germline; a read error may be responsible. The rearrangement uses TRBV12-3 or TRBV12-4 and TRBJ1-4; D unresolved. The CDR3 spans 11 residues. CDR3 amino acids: CASSWGEKLFF. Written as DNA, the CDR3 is TGTGCCAGCAGTTGGGGTGAAAAGCTGTTTTTT.

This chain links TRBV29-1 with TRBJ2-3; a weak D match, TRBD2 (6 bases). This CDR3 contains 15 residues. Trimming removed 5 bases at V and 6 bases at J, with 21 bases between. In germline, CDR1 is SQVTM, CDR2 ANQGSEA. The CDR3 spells CSVYPRGSAGDTQYF. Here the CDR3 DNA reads TGCAGCGTTTACCCCCGGGGGTCGGCGGGCGATACGCAGTATTTT.

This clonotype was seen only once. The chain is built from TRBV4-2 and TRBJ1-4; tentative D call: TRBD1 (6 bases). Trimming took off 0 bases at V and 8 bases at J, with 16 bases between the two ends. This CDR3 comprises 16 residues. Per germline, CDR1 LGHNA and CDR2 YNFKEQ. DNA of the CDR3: TGTGCCAGCAGCCAAGATCTTGGGACATTCAGCGAAAAACTGTTTTTT. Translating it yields CASSQDLGTFSEKLFF.

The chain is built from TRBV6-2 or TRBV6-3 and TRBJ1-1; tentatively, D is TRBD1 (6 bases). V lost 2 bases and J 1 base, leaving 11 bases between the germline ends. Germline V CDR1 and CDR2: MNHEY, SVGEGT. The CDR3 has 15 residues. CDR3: CASSYMGGPNTEAFF. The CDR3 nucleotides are TGTGCCAGCAGTTACATGGGGGGGCCGAACACTGAAGCTTTCTTT.

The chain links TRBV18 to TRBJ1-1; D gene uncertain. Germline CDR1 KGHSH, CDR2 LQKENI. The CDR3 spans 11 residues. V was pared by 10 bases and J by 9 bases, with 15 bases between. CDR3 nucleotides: TGTGCCACCCAGGAAGATTACCAAGCTTTCTTT. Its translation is CATQEDYQAFF.

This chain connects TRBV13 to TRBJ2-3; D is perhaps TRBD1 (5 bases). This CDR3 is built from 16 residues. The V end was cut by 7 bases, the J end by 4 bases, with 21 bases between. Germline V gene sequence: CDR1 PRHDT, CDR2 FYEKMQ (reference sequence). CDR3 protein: CASTSIGQGMADTQYF. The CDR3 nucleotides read TGTGCCAGCACCTCGATAGGGCAGGGTATGGCAGATACGCAGTATTTT.